This is a list of T cell receptor beta chains from one sample in a study of post-analysis software for immune sequencing data. TCRdb called the PCR reads again in MiXCR, with one record for every CDR3 protein. The sample lists fewer than 700,000 distinct CDR3 sequences, 44% seen once, with roughly 1.8% in the top ten. Sequencing input: blood. Source of these receptors: a girl aged 10 to 17 with multiple sclerosis. Both conserved end residues are part of each CDR3. Each record gives: clone size, V gene, J gene, D gene, CDR3 protein, CDR3 DNA. D genes are given only for firm matches. Clone size is shown for a subset of rows, as once, few, many or a class of expanded clone.

abundance: NA
v_gene: TRBV4-2
j_gene: TRBJ2-3
d_gene: TRBD1
CDR3aa: CASSQRGRAERRIYTDTQYF
CDR3nt: TGTGCCAGCAGCCAGAGGGGGCGGGCAGAACGGCGGATCTACACAGATACGCAGTATTTT

abundance: NA
v_gene: TRBV20-1
j_gene: TRBJ1-1
d_gene: TRBD1
CDR3aa: CSAGNYRGNTEAFF
CDR3nt: TGCAGTGCCGGAAATTACAGGGGGAACACTGAAGCTTTCTTT

abundance: few
v_gene: TRBV6-2/TRBV6-3
j_gene: TRBJ2-7
d_gene: TRBD2
CDR3aa: CASSYSKGLAGGPSYEQYF
CDR3nt: TGTGCCAGCAGTTACTCGAAGGGACTAGCGGGAGGGCCGTCCTACGAGCAGTACTTC

abundance: few
v_gene: TRBV20-1
j_gene: TRBJ2-7
d_gene: TRBD1
CDR3aa: CSARDVGQGVYEQYF
CDR3nt: TGCAGTGCTAGAGACGTGGGACAGGGGGTTTACGAGCAGTACTTC

abundance: once
v_gene: TRBV29-1
j_gene: TRBJ2-1
d_gene: NA
CDR3aa: CSDRLAGGGEQFF
CDR3nt: TGCAGCGACCGACTAGCAGGGGGTGGTGAGCAGTTCTTC

abundance: NA
v_gene: TRBV20-1
j_gene: TRBJ2-3
d_gene: TRBD2
CDR3aa: CSGRGSGGPRDTQYF
CDR3nt: TGCAGTGGAAGGGGTAGCGGGGGGCCGAGAGATACGCAGTATTTT

abundance: few
v_gene: TRBV7-2
j_gene: TRBJ2-4
d_gene: NA
CDR3aa: CASSSTPTVAKNIQYF
CDR3nt: TGTGCCAGCAGCTCTACCCCGACAGTTGCCAAAAACATTCAGTACTTC

abundance: NA
v_gene: TRBV12-3/TRBV12-4
j_gene: TRBJ2-1
d_gene: TRBD2
CDR3aa: CASNMGGGRAHNEQFF
CDR3nt: TGTGCCAGCAACATGGGGGGCGGGAGGGCCCACAATGAGCAGTTCTTC

abundance: NA
v_gene: TRBV27
j_gene: TRBJ1-5
d_gene: NA
CDR3aa: CASSTGINQPQHF
CDR3nt: TGTGCCAGCTCGACAGGAATCAATCAGCCCCAGCATTTT

abundance: few
v_gene: TRBV2
j_gene: TRBJ1-1
d_gene: NA
CDR3aa: CASSTPLGRNTEAFF
CDR3nt: TGTGCCAGCAGCACGCCTCTAGGGCGGAACACTGAAGCTTTCTTT

abundance: NA
v_gene: TRBV6-2/TRBV6-3
j_gene: TRBJ1-2
d_gene: NA
CDR3aa: CASSRGVDGYTF
CDR3nt: TGTGCCAGCAGTAGGGGAGTGGATGGCTACACCTTC

abundance: once
v_gene: TRBV13
j_gene: TRBJ2-5
d_gene: TRBD1
CDR3aa: CASSSARTGGRETQYF
CDR3nt: TGTGCCAGCAGCTCCGCCAGGACAGGGGGCAGGGAGACCCAGTACTTC

abundance: NA
v_gene: TRBV7-2
j_gene: TRBJ1-2
d_gene: TRBD1
CDR3aa: CASSLRRRQGQGYGCTF
CDR3nt: TGTGCCAGCAGCTTAAGACGACGACAGGGCCAGGGATATGGCTGCACCTTC

abundance: NA
v_gene: TRBV25-1
j_gene: TRBJ1-2
d_gene: NA
CDR3aa: CASSAKRFGCTF
CDR3nt: TGTGCCAGCAGTGCCAAGCGGTTTGGCTGCACCTTC

abundance: NA
v_gene: TRBV10-3
j_gene: TRBJ2-1
d_gene: NA
CDR3aa: CAISDSGTYNEQFF
CDR3nt: TGTGCCATCAGTGATTCCGGGACTTACAATGAGCAGTTCTTC

abundance: few
v_gene: TRBV4-2
j_gene: TRBJ2-5
d_gene: NA
CDR3aa: CASSQDAGETQYF
CDR3nt: TGTGCCAGCAGCCAGGACGCGGGGGAGACCCAGTACTTC

abundance: NA
v_gene: TRBV12-3/TRBV12-4
j_gene: TRBJ2-1
d_gene: TRBD1
CDR3aa: CASRKTRGLNEQFF
CDR3nt: TGTGCCAGCAGAAAAACCAGGGGGCTCAATGAGCAGTTCTTC

abundance: few
v_gene: TRBV4-2
j_gene: TRBJ1-1
d_gene: TRBD1
CDR3aa: CASSTRDSNTEAFF
CDR3nt: TGTGCCAGCAGCACCCGGGACAGCAACACTGAAGCTTTCTTT

abundance: NA
v_gene: TRBV12-3/TRBV12-4
j_gene: TRBJ1-2
d_gene: NA
CDR3aa: CASSLWQHYGYTF
CDR3nt: TGTGCCAGCAGTTTGTGGCAACACTATGGCTACACCTTC

abundance: few
v_gene: TRBV21-1
j_gene: TRBJ1-1
d_gene: NA
CDR3aa: CASEVPGQGHTEAFF
CDR3nt: TGTGCCAGCGAAGTCCCGGGACAGGGACACACTGAAGCTTTCTTT

abundance: NA
v_gene: TRBV12-3/TRBV12-4
j_gene: TRBJ2-3
d_gene: TRBD2
CDR3aa: CASSLSRRGAADTQYF
CDR3nt: TGTGCCAGCAGTTTAAGCCGGCGGGGGGCGGCAGATACGCAGTATTTT

abundance: NA
v_gene: TRBV5-6
j_gene: TRBJ1-6
d_gene: NA
CDR3aa: CASSLEARLQSPLHF
CDR3nt: TGTGCCAGCAGCTTGGAGGCCAGGTTACAATCACCCCTCCACTTT

abundance: NA
v_gene: TRBV12-3/TRBV12-4
j_gene: TRBJ2-7
d_gene: NA
CDR3aa: CASSLNTAYEQYF
CDR3nt: TGTGCCAGCAGTTTGAACACAGCATACGAGCAGTACTTC

abundance: NA
v_gene: TRBV2
j_gene: TRBJ2-5
d_gene: NA
CDR3aa: CASRTMPQETQYF
CDR3nt: TGTGCCAGCAGAACCATGCCCCAAGAGACCCAGTACTTC

abundance: NA
v_gene: TRBV6-5
j_gene: TRBJ2-7
d_gene: NA
CDR3aa: CASSPGSRYEQYF
CDR3nt: TGTGCCAGCAGTCCGGGGTCTCGCTACGAGCAGTACTTC

abundance: NA
v_gene: TRBV7-8
j_gene: TRBJ2-7
d_gene: TRBD2
CDR3aa: CASSSIAGGPHEQYF
CDR3nt: TGTGCCAGCAGCTCTATAGCGGGAGGGCCCCACGAGCAGTACTTC

abundance: NA
v_gene: TRBV5-6
j_gene: TRBJ1-1
d_gene: NA
CDR3aa: CASSSTVYIMNTEAFF
CDR3nt: TGTGCCAGCAGCTCGACTGTTTATATTATGAACACTGAAGCTTTCTTT

abundance: NA
v_gene: TRBV27
j_gene: TRBJ2-1
d_gene: NA
CDR3aa: CASSLSIGGAPYNEQFF
CDR3nt: TGTGCCAGCAGTTTATCGATCGGCGGGGCACCCTACAATGAGCAGTTCTTC

abundance: NA
v_gene: TRBV27
j_gene: TRBJ2-7
d_gene: NA
CDR3aa: CANSLAWGYEQYF
CDR3nt: TGTGCCAACAGTTTAGCTTGGGGCTACGAGCAGTACTTC

abundance: NA
v_gene: TRBV29-1
j_gene: TRBJ2-7
d_gene: NA
CDR3aa: CSVDDPGKVTQDF
CDR3nt: TGCAGCGTTGACGATCCCGGGAAGGTGACCCAGGACTTC

abundance: NA
v_gene: TRBV12-3/TRBV12-4
j_gene: TRBJ1-2
d_gene: NA
CDR3aa: CASSHLQELNHGYTF
CDR3nt: TGTGCCAGCAGTCATCTACAGGAGCTCAACCATGGCTACACCTTC

abundance: NA
v_gene: TRBV10-3
j_gene: TRBJ1-2
d_gene: TRBD1
CDR3aa: CAISEFTGTANYGYTF
CDR3nt: TGTGCCATCAGTGAGTTTACCGGGACAGCTAACTATGGCTACACCTTC

abundance: NA
v_gene: TRBV29-1
j_gene: TRBJ1-4
d_gene: NA
CDR3aa: CSVEDSPGGLFF
CDR3nt: TGCAGCGTTGAAGACAGCCCCGGCGGACTGTTTTTT

abundance: many
v_gene: TRBV5-6
j_gene: TRBJ2-3
d_gene: NA
CDR3aa: CASSRGLTDTQYF
CDR3nt: TGTGCCAGCAGCAGAGGACTGACAGATACGCAGTATTTT

abundance: few
v_gene: TRBV12-3/TRBV12-4
j_gene: TRBJ1-2
d_gene: NA
CDR3aa: CASSLAPGRTYGYTF
CDR3nt: TGTGCCAGCAGTTTAGCTCCAGGCAGGACCTATGGCTACACCTTC

abundance: NA
v_gene: TRBV12-3/TRBV12-4
j_gene: TRBJ1-2
d_gene: TRBD1
CDR3aa: CASSTGTAHRYGYTF
CDR3nt: TGTGCCAGCAGCACTGGGACAGCGCACCGCTATGGCTACACCTTC

abundance: NA
v_gene: TRBV20-1
j_gene: TRBJ1-2
d_gene: NA
CDR3aa: CSALPEVTNYGYTF
CDR3nt: TGCAGTGCTCTCCCCGAGGTGACAAACTATGGCTACACCTTC

abundance: few
v_gene: TRBV4-1
j_gene: TRBJ2-3
d_gene: NA
CDR3aa: CASSQEVDSTDTQYF
CDR3nt: TGCGCCAGCAGCCAAGAAGTGGACAGCACAGATACGCAGTATTTT

abundance: NA
v_gene: TRBV5-1
j_gene: TRBJ2-5
d_gene: NA
CDR3aa: CASSLARQLVETQYF
CDR3nt: TGCGCCAGCAGCTTGGCCAGGCAACTTGTGGAGACCCAGTACTTC

abundance: few
v_gene: TRBV12-3/TRBV12-4
j_gene: TRBJ2-7
d_gene: NA
CDR3aa: CASSLGRGHYEQYF
CDR3nt: TGTGCCAGCAGTTTGGGCCGCGGACACTACGAGCAGTACTTC

abundance: few
v_gene: TRBV27
j_gene: TRBJ1-2
d_gene: NA
CDR3aa: CASRDQAYGYTF
CDR3nt: TGTGCCAGCAGGGACCAGGCCTATGGCTACACCTTC

abundance: few
v_gene: TRBV5-6
j_gene: TRBJ2-6
d_gene: NA
CDR3aa: CASSLLGGGAIHSGANVLTF
CDR3nt: TGTGCCAGCAGCTTGCTTGGAGGGGGTGCGATCCACTCTGGGGCCAACGTCCTGACTTTC